This T cell receptor (beta chain) was obtained from a study of response to subunit inactivated influenza vaccine. General study results and limits: There was a suggestion from the authors that each seasonal influenza vaccination recruits few new T cells.

TCRdb used MiXCR to reprocess the RT-PCR reads, holding one entry per CDR3 protein. The data hold hundreds of thousands of distinct CDR3 sequences, with around 13% observed a single time. This clonotype has only a few counts. Its antigen is currently unknown. The germline V gene encodes CDR1 MGHDK and CDR2 SYGVNS. The CDR3 runs 13 residues. Trimming shortened V by 4 bases and J by 4 bases, and 10 bases separated the two germline ends. The material was PBMCs from blood, obtained less than 15 days before vaccination. The clonotype comes from a man aged 45-60 years who received an inactivated influenza vaccine. The V call is TRBV25-1, the J call TRBJ1-2; possible D gene TRBD1, 5 bases. This chain's CDR3 is CASSGDGPYGYTF. CDR3 DNA sequence: TGTGCCAGCAGTGGGGACGGTCCCTATGGCTACACCTTC.